This T cell receptor beta chain was sequenced in a study of blood T cell repertoires in COVID-19. Study overall: Both acute and convalescent COVID-19 samples were obtained from the United States, Italy and Spain. From T cells, B-cell-depleted T cells, or PBMCs came the material, which was cDNA or gDNA.

CDR1 is MNHEY and CDR2 is SMNVEV in the germline V gene (reference sequence). The CDR3 runs 14 residues. V dropped 9 bases and J dropped 5; count of bases not matched to a gene: 10. The authors' processing: Estimated nucleated cell counts came from reference gene primer amplification. The protocol was immunoSEQ multiplex PCR, while the TCRdb copy is restricted to in-frame clones and leaves out a portion. That table gives V, J and clone size, and the DNA gave D and trimming. The repertoire holds 250,000 or so clones, with 85% to 90% as singletons. This receptor was obtained from a woman between 40 and 50 years old who had recovered from COVID-19. The chain couples TRBV27 to TRBJ2-3; 8 bases match TRBD2. The specimen was peripheral blood. In nucleotides, the CDR3 is TGTGCCAGTCGGGCAGCGGGAGTAATAGATACGCAGTATTTT. Translation gives CASRAAGVIDTQYF.